Below are 13 T cell receptor beta chains sequenced from a single sample in a study of blood T cell repertoires in COVID-19. TCRdb's table, derived via immunoSEQ multiplex PCR, lists solely in-frame clones and lacks some. This table has 100,000 to 150,000 clones, 86% appearing once. Sequencing was carried out using peripheral blood. The receptors shown here come from a human donor in a cohort sampled during active COVID-19.

This rearrangement joins TRBV7-2 to TRBJ2-7; 9 positions match TRBD1. The CDR3 sequence is 13 residues long. V trimming: 6 bases; J trimming: 7 bases; junction bases outside the gene matches: 7. CDR1 is SGHTA and CDR2 is FQGNSA in the germline V gene. The chain's CDR3 is CASSRGDRVEQYF. Here the CDR3 DNA reads TGTGCCAGCAGTCGAGGGGACAGGGTAGAGCAGTACTTC.

The genes are TRBV4-2 and TRBJ1-2; TRBD1 matches at 7 bases. The CDR3 covers 16 residues. Germline V gives CDR1 LGHNA, CDR2 YNFKEQ. Trimming cost V 0 bases and J 4 bases; bases outside gene matches: 8. CDR3 loop: CASSQEGGGAGYGYTF. In nucleotides, the CDR3 is TGTGCCAGCAGCCAAGAAGGAGGGGGCGCCGGCTATGGCTACACCTTC.

The V gene is TRBV5-1, the J gene TRBJ2-3; 11 positions agree with TRBD2. With 4 bases clipped from V and 0 bases from J, the junction kept 7 bases outside the gene matches. The CDR3 sequence is 17 residues long. The germline gives CDR1 SGHRS, CDR2 YFSETQ. For the CDR3, the DNA is TGCGCCAGCAGCCTCCCTAGACTAGCGGGGAGCACAGATACGCAGTATTTT. Translating gives CASSLPRLAGSTDTQYF.

V and J are TRBV6-5 and TRBJ2-7; 11 bases match TRBD2. Germline values: CDR1 MNHEY, CDR2 SVGAGI. The CDR3 covers 14 residues. Germline trimming cut 9 bases from V and 5 bases from J; bases unmatched to any gene: 9. Here the CDR3 DNA reads TGTGCCAGTCTAGCGGGAGGTATGGAGAACGAGCAGTACTTC. Its protein is CASLAGGMENEQYF.

The chain has TRBV3-1 (or the pseudogene TRBV3-2) and TRBJ2-7; D remains ambiguous. This CDR3 is built from 13 residues. V was pared by 0 bases and J by 4 bases, with 7 bases between. The germline V gene has CDR1 LGHDT and CDR2 YNNKEL (reference sequence). In DNA, the CDR3 is TGTGCCAGCAGCCAAGATCTCCGTTACGAGCAGTACTTC. This sequence encodes CASSQDLRYEQYF.

Comment on this clone: At the DNA level, this CDR3 is encoded by other sequences in the same sample as well. CDR3 coding DNA: TGCGCCAGCAGCTTGGACATTTACGAGCAGTACTTC. Translated, it gives CASSLDIYEQYF. The chain employs TRBV5-1 and TRBJ2-7; D unresolved. The germline V gene has CDR1 SGHRS and CDR2 YFSETQ. V gave up 0 bases and J gave up 4 bases, with 5 bases separating them. This CDR3 is 12 amino acids long.

The sample holds one count of this clone. The chain employs TRBV7-9 and TRBJ2-1; TRBD2 matches at 9 bases. CDR1 SEHNR and CDR2 FQNEAQ come from the germline V gene (reference sequence). The CDR3 loop spans 15 amino acids. V lost 4 bases and J lost 5; bases outside the gene matches: 6. This CDR3 reads CASSSRTSVNNEQFF. The CDR3 DNA sequence: TGTGCCAGCAGCTCCAGGACTAGCGTGAACAATGAGCAGTTCTTC. Full variable domain (outside the CDR3, taken from reference TRBV7-9 and TRBJ2-1): DTGVSQNPRHKITKRGQNVTFRCDPISEHNRLYWYRQTLGQGPEFLTYFQNEAQLEKSRLLSDRFSAERPKGSFSTLEIQRTEQGDSAMYLCASSSRTSVNNEQFFGPGTRLTVL.

The CDR3 region is CASSLAWQIYNEQFF. The CDR3 DNA reads as TGTGCCAGCAGCTTAGCCTGGCAGATCTACAATGAGCAGTTCTTC. J is TRBJ2-1 and V is TRBV7-2; no clear D gene. V dropped 0 bases and J dropped 3 bases, with 9 bases sitting between them. Germline lookup yields CDR1 SGHTA and CDR2 FQGNSA. The CDR3 totals 15 residues.

V is TRBV9 and J is TRBJ1-4; 8 nucleotides align to TRBD1. The V segment lost 3 bases and the J segment 7 bases; nucleotides outside the gene matches: 8. This CDR3 spans 15 amino acids. Germline V CDR1 and CDR2: SGDLS, YYNGEE. The CDR3 DNA reads TGTGCCAGCAGCGCCGACGGGACAGGAGGTGAAAAACTGTTTTTT. Its translation is CASSADGTGGEKLFF.

The chain recombines TRBV19 with TRBJ2-7; 8 bases are a match to TRBD1. After removal of 4 bases from V and 2 bases from J, the junction contained 4 bases not matched to a gene. From germline, CDR1 is LNHDA and CDR2 SQIVND (reference sequence). This CDR3 is 14 amino acids long. The CDR3 region is CASSTWDRTYEQYF. CDR3 sequence (DNA): TGTGCCAGTAGTACATGGGACAGGACCTACGAGCAGTACTTC. Full variable domain (missing parts from reference TRBV19 and TRBJ2-7): DGGITQSPKYLFRKEGQNVTLSCEQNLNHDAMYWYRQDPGQGLRLIYYSQIVNDFQKGDIAEGYSVSREKKESFPLTVTSAQKNPTAFYLCASSTWDRTYEQYFGPGTRLTVT.

This rearrangement joins TRBV19 to TRBJ2-1; 12 bases match TRBD1. The CDR3 sequence is 16 residues long. The V and J ends lost 4 bases and 9 bases, in that order; junction bases with no gene match: 10. Germline CDR1 reads LNHDA; CDR2 reads SQIVND (reference sequence). As DNA, the CDR3 is TGTGCCAGTAGTAAAGACCGCGGGACAGGGGGCGGTGAGCAGTTCTTC. This encodes CASSKDRGTGGGEQFF.

V gene TRBV3-1 (or the pseudogene TRBV3-2) combines with J gene TRBJ1-2; 11 bases line up with TRBD1. The germline V gene has CDR1 LGHDT and CDR2 YNNKEL (reference sequence). Trimming removed 4 bases from V and 5 bases from J; junction bases left unmatched: 6. The CDR3 loop spans 15 amino acids. The CDR3 nucleotides are TGTGCCAGCAGCCTCCTGGGACAGGGGGGATATGGCTACACCTTC. This translates into CASSLLGQGGYGYTF.

This clone was seen once. The CDR3 DNA follows: TGCGCCAGCAGCCAAGAATGGGGGGGAGAGACCCAGTACTTC. Amino acid sequence: CASSQEWGGETQYF. J is TRBJ2-5 and V is TRBV4-3; 7 bases agree with TRBD2. Germline values: CDR1 LGHNA, CDR2 YSLEER. V gave up 0 bases and J gave up 4 bases; unmatched junction bases: 2. This CDR3 is 14 amino acids long.